The 14 T cell receptor beta chains listed next were all sequenced from one sample in a study of CD4 and CD8 cells across lung adenocarcinoma regions. TCRdb re-called the PCR reads through MiXCR, storing one row per CDR3 protein. The sample yields approximately 11,000 distinct CDR3 sequences, about 59% seen once. The sequencing input was CD8+ T cells from the margin of a lung tumor. These receptors all come from a male donor with lung adenocarcinoma. The CD4 and CD8 labels of this study may be unreliable.

The V gene is TRBV6-1, the J gene TRBJ2-1; TRBD2 might be the D (5 bases). V lost 6 bases, J lost 0 bases, and 12 bases lay in between. The CDR3 sequence is 15 residues long. Germline CDR1 and CDR2: MNHNS and SASEGT. CDR3 in amino acids: CASSPDGDSYNEQFF. The CDR3 DNA sequence: TGTGCCAGCAGCCCCGACGGGGACTCCTACAATGAGCAGTTCTTC.

The chain is built from TRBV27 and TRBJ2-5; weak D call: TRBD1 (6 bases). The V end was cut by 4 bases, the J end by 0 bases, with 12 bases between. The CDR3 has 15 amino acids. Germline V gene sequence: CDR1 MNHEY, CDR2 SMNVEV (reference sequence). The CDR3 sequence is CASSSLGTNQETQYF. DNA of the CDR3: TGTGCCAGCAGTTCCCTTGGGACAAACCAAGAGACCCAGTACTTC.

In this sample, this clonotype turned up a few times. The CDR3 DNA follows: TGTGCCAGCAGCAGTCCCTCACAGGACTCTGGGGCCAACGTCCTGACTTTC. It specifies CASSSPSQDSGANVLTF. The V call is TRBV6-1, the J call TRBJ2-6; perhaps TRBD1 as D (5 bases). From germline, CDR1 is MNHNS and CDR2 SASEGT. The V and J ends lost 6 bases and 0 bases respectively, with 15 bases between them. The CDR3 contains 17 residues.

About this clonotype: Sequence at one end of the junction differs from germline and may be a read error. The chain links TRBV6-1 to TRBJ2-3; tentatively, D is TRBD1 (5 bases). The CDR3 has 13 amino acids. CDR1 and CDR2 from the germline V gene are MNHNS and SASEGT. Written as DNA, the CDR3 is TGTGCCAGCAGAGAAGGGGCTTTGGATACGCAGTATTTT. It is translated as CASREGALDTQYF.

V gene TRBV6-1 combines with J gene TRBJ2-1; D is possibly TRBD1 (6 bases). The DNA matches TRBJ2-5 better at its end, which makes the J call doubtful. The germline V gene encodes CDR1 MNHNS and CDR2 SASEGT. CDR3 size: 13 residues. CDR3: CASSGGGAETQYF. The CDR3, as DNA: TGTGCCAGCAGTGGAGGGGGTGCAGAGACCCAGTACTTC.

The chain uses TRBV27 and TRBJ2-5, with 7 bases lining up with TRBD1. CDR3 size: 15 residues. Germline values: CDR1 MNHEY, CDR2 SMNVEV (reference sequence). V shed 3 bases and J 3 bases; nucleotides not matched to a gene: 7. This chain's CDR3 is CASSFDGTEKETQYF. In DNA, the CDR3 is TGTGCCAGCAGTTTCGACGGGACAGAGAAAGAGACCCAGTACTTC.

This clonotype was seen a handful of times. A read error may account for a junction end that differs from germline. This sequence joins TRBV6-1 and TRBJ2-3; D possibly matches TRBD1 or TRBD2 (5 bases each). The length of the CDR3 is 16 residues. From germline, CDR1 is MNHNS and CDR2 SASEGT. The CDR3 DNA reads TGTGCCAGCAGTGAAGCGGGGCTGGGGGTCAAGAACACGCAGTATTTC. Protein sequence: CASSEAGLGVKNTQYF.

In its sample, this clonotype was seen a few times. The V and J genes are TRBV27 and TRBJ2-1; no firm D call. V gave up 0 bases and J gave up 7 bases, with 7 bases separating them. This CDR3 contains 13 residues. The germline V gene has CDR1 MNHEY and CDR2 SMNVEV (reference sequence). CDR3 sequence: CASSLSHRNEQFF. In DNA, the CDR3 is TGTGCCAGCAGTTTATCCCATAGGAATGAGCAGTTCTTC.

Worth noting for this clonotype: Since the CDR3 does not end with the conserved phenylalanine or tryptophan, this likely comes from a read error. This chain links TRBV6-1 with TRBJ2-5; maybe TRBD2 (7 bases). CDR3 size: 12 residues. V lost 6 bases and J lost 5, with 10 bases in between. Germline lookup yields CDR1 MNHNS and CDR2 SASEGT. CDR3 residues: CASRGGPETQYS. The DNA of the CDR3 is TGTGCCAGCAGGGGGGGGCCGGAGACCCAGTACTCG.

The chain uses TRBV6-1 and TRBJ2-1, with TRBD1 matching 10 bases. The CDR3 sequence is 14 residues long. V was pared by 8 bases and J by 9 bases, with 10 bases of the junction left unmatched. CDR1 and CDR2 (germline): MNHNS, SASEGT. The CDR3 sequence: CASPGTGVGSEQFF. DNA of the CDR3: TGTGCCAGCCCCGGGACAGGGGTTGGAAGTGAGCAGTTCTTC.

This clonotype was seen more than once but under ten times. This sequence joins TRBV20-1 and TRBJ2-4; D may be TRBD1 (6 bases). V gave up 3 bases and J gave up 13 bases, with 19 bases separating them. There are 13 residues in the CDR3. Germline lookup yields CDR1 DFQATT and CDR2 SNEGSKA (reference sequence). CDR3 region: CSASRGFDNEQYF. The CDR3 DNA is TGCAGTGCTAGTAGGGGGTTTGACAATGAGCAGTACTTC.

The chain couples TRBV7-3 to TRBJ2-1; 9 nucleotides line up with TRBD1. The DNA end is more similar to TRBJ2-7, so the J call may be wrong. This CDR3 spans 13 amino acids. The germline V gene encodes CDR1 SGHTA and CDR2 FQGTGA. The CDR3 region has the DNA TGTGCCAGCAGTCTCTGGACAGGGGACGAGCAGTACTTC. It yields the protein CASSLWTGDEQYF.

The J gene is TRBJ2-5, the V gene TRBV11-1; D not resolved. With 1 base removed from V and 2 bases from J, the gap between germline ends came to 8 bases. CDR1 SGHAT and CDR2 FQDESV come from the germline V gene (reference sequence). The CDR3 runs to 14 residues. The CDR3: CASSLVGRQETQYF. Written as DNA, the CDR3 is TGTGCCAGCAGCTTAGTAGGCAGACAAGAGACCCAGTACTTC.

Concerning this clonotype itself: The junction differs from germline at one of its ends, possibly a read error. J is TRBJ2-5 and V is TRBV27, with 11 bases matching TRBD2. The CDR3 sequence is 12 residues long. The V gene's germline CDR1 is MNHEY and CDR2 SMNVEV (reference sequence). The CDR3 loop reads CLSGRAGETQYF. CDR3 coding DNA: TGCCTTAGCGGGAGGGCCGGGGAGACCCAGTACTTC.